Below, 28 T cell receptor beta chains from the same sample are listed, as sequenced in a study of cytomegalovirus exposure and HLA in healthy donors (dated by TCRdb to about 2017). Library prep was done by the immunoSEQ multiplex PCR assay. TCRdb carries this immuneACCESS record with in-frame sequences only. Its versions omit some clonotypes, under half of them owing to an unresolved V gene in the studies checked, with the rest unexplained. This sample is represented by around 200,000 clones; approximately 84% of them were singletons. About 2.8% of the sample belongs to the ten largest clones. Specimen: PBMCs. All receptors come from a woman aged 18-30 years in good health and CMV-seropositive.

The rearrangement links TRBV4-1 to TRBJ1-2, with 10 bases identical to TRBD1. The V segment lost 0 bases and the J segment 5 bases; nucleotides outside the gene matches: 6. From germline, CDR1 is MGHRA and CDR2 YSYEKL. This CDR3 spans 16 amino acids. CDR3 sequence (DNA): TGCGCCAGCAGCCAAGAAGCCTGGGACAGGGGTTATGGCTACACCTTC. This sequence encodes CASSQEAWDRGYGYTF.

J is TRBJ2-5 and V is TRBV12-2; the table's D gene call, TRBD2, was not cross checked with the DNA. TRBV12-2 is a pseudogene. The CDR3 totals 14 residues. CDR3 region: CASRLGRLQETQYF. The CDR3 region has the DNA TGTGCAAGTCGCTTAGGGCGGCTACAAGAGACCCAGTACTTC.

The chain uses TRBV6-5 and TRBJ2-7; 7 bases are shared with TRBD2. The germline CDR1 and CDR2 sequences are MNHEY and SVGAGI. Unmatched junction bases numbered 6, after V lost 0 bases and J lost 1 base. The length of the CDR3 is 16 residues. CDR3 coding DNA: TGTGCCAGCAGTTACTCGAGCAGGCGGGGGTCCTACGAGCAGTACTTC. Encoded protein: CASSYSSRRGSYEQYF.

This rearrangement joins TRBV27 to TRBJ2-1; D is perhaps TRBD1 (5 bases). The V end was cut by 8 bases, the J end by 5 bases, with 10 bases between. Germline V CDR1 and CDR2: MNHEY, SMNVEV (reference sequence). The CDR3 is made up of 12 amino acids. This CDR3 reads CASGTGDNEQFF. In nucleotides, the CDR3 is TGTGCCAGCGGCACAGGAGACAATGAGCAGTTCTTC.

This rearrangement joins TRBV5-8 to TRBJ2-3, with 10 bases that match TRBD2. Unmatched junction bases numbered 9, after V lost 0 bases and J lost 2 bases. Germline V gene data show CDR1 as SGHTS and CDR2 as YDEGEE. The CDR3 has 18 residues. CDR3 bases: TGTGCCAGCAGCTTGGCCGTCGCTAGCGGGGGCCTCACAGATACGCAGTATTTT. This gives the protein CASSLAVASGGLTDTQYF.

This clone turned up a few times. This chain uses TRBV2 with TRBJ2-7; tentative D call: TRBD1 (6 bases). Per germline, CDR1 SNHLY and CDR2 FYNNEI. The CDR3 has 12 residues. Trimming took off 7 bases at V and 5 bases at J, with 12 bases between the two ends. The chain's CDR3 is CASKGGVHEQYF. The DNA for the CDR3 is TGTGCCAGCAAAGGGGGTGTCCACGAGCAGTACTTC.

The chain joins TRBV11-2 to TRBJ2-5; 9 bases are a match to TRBD2. After removal of 5 bases from V and 5 bases from J, the junction contained 9 bases not matched to a gene. The CDR3 covers 15 residues. Germline V gene lookup returns CDR1 SGHAT and CDR2 FQNNGV. CDR3 residues: CASSPPSGGRETQYF. DNA of the CDR3: TGTGCCAGCAGCCCCCCCAGCGGGGGGCGGGAGACCCAGTACTTC. The complete variable domain, with remaining parts taken from reference TRBV11-2 and TRBJ2-5, reads EAGVAQSPRYKIIEKRQSVAFWCNPISGHATLYWYQQILGQGPKLLIQFQNNGVVDDSQLPKDRFSAERLKGVDSTLKIQPAKLEDSAVYLCASSPPSGGRETQYFGPGTRLLVL.

The chain has TRBV5-6 and TRBJ2-1, with D perhaps TRBD2 (6 bases). Germline-derived CDR1 and CDR2 are SGHDT and YYEEEE. This CDR3 has 13 amino acids. The V end lost 3 bases, the J end lost 8 bases, and 12 bases lay between the germline ends. This CDR3 reads CASSSDTGDEQFF. As DNA, the CDR3 is TGTGCCAGCAGCTCGGACACGGGGGATGAGCAGTTCTTC.

The chain has TRBV11-3 and TRBJ2-1, with TRBD2 identical over 12 bases. CDR3 length equals 18 residues. Germline CDR1 reads SGHNT; CDR2 reads YENEEA. Unmatched junction bases numbered 12, after V lost 2 bases and J lost 7 bases. The CDR3 region has the DNA TGTGCCAGCAGCTTAACGGCTAGCGGGGGGGCCTTCTTAAATGAGCAGTTCTTC. Encoded protein: CASSLTASGGAFLNEQFF.

This clone was found a few times. The chain uses TRBV15 and TRBJ2-1, with 14 positions matching TRBD2. The CDR3 consists of 15 residues. CDR1 and CDR2 from the germline V gene are LNHNV and YYDKDF (reference sequence). The J segment lost 9 bases and the V segment lost 10 bases, leaving 11 bases of the junction unmatched. The CDR3 spells CAIQITGLAGVEQFF. For the CDR3, the DNA is TGTGCCATCCAAATTACGGGACTAGCGGGGGTTGAGCAGTTCTTC.

The chain joins TRBV4-2 to TRBJ2-5; D not resolved. The CDR3 has 14 residues. Germline V gene lookup returns CDR1 LGHNA and CDR2 YNFKEQ. V lost 0 bases and J 4 bases, leaving 9 bases between the germline ends. In nucleotides, the CDR3 is TGTGCCAGCAGCCAAGACCCAGGTGGAGAGACCCAGTACTTC. The encoded protein is CASSQDPGGETQYF.

The chain joins TRBV6-1 to TRBJ2-1; tentative D call: TRBD1 (6 bases). This CDR3 comprises 15 residues. Germline CDR1 and CDR2: MNHNS and SASEGT. V was pared by 6 bases and J by 2 bases, with 14 bases between. The CDR3 region has the DNA TGTGCCAGCAGGGACAGAGGGACCCCCTACAATGAGCAGTTCTTC. It translates to CASRDRGTPYNEQFF.

This clone was seen once. The CDR3 is CASSLLDNGEQYF. In DNA, the CDR3 is TGTGCCAGCAGTTTATTGGACAACGGCGAGCAGTACTTC. The chain carries TRBV27 and TRBJ2-7; a possible D gene is TRBD1 (5 bases). CDR1 MNHEY and CDR2 SMNVEV come from the germline V gene (reference sequence). The V and J ends lost 1 base and 6 bases respectively, with 10 bases between them. This CDR3 spans 13 amino acids.

V and J are TRBV19 and TRBJ2-1; a possible D gene is TRBD2 (6 bases). The CDR3 spans 13 residues. The V end was cut by 7 bases, the J end by 4 bases, with 11 bases between. Germline loops: CDR1 LNHDA, CDR2 SQIVND (reference sequence). The CDR3 coding sequence is TGTGCCAGTAAAGTTAGCGGTTACAATGAGCAGTTCTTC. Protein product: CASKVSGYNEQFF.

The rearrangement joins TRBV2 to TRBJ2-2; D call uncertain. The V gene lost 7 bases and the J gene lost 3 bases, with 6 bases spanning the gap. The CDR3 consists of 12 residues. CDR1 and CDR2 (germline): SNHLY, FYNNEI. This CDR3 is CASNRDTGELFF. CDR3 in DNA: TGTGCCAGCAATCGGGACACCGGGGAGCTGTTTTTT.

This clone came up a few times. The V call is TRBV16, the J call TRBJ1-1; tentatively, D is TRBD1 (5 bases). Trimming left V 0 bases short and J 7 bases short, with 12 bases between. This CDR3 spans 14 amino acids. From germline, CDR1 is KGHSY and CDR2 FQNENV. CDR3 bases: TGTGCCAGCAGCCAATCCTCGGGGGTCGGTGAAGCTTTCTTT. Translation gives CASSQSSGVGEAFF.

The table lists this clone with a count of one. The chain combines TRBV9 with TRBJ1-5; TRBD1 matches 10 bases. Germline assignment: CDR1 SGDLS and CDR2 YYNGEE. There are 16 residues in the CDR3. J lost 4 bases, V lost 3 bases, and 7 bases had no gene match. The CDR3 reads CASSAGTGVLNQPQHF. The DNA for the CDR3 is TGTGCCAGCAGCGCCGGGACAGGGGTTTTGAATCAGCCCCAGCATTTT.

This clone appeared a few times. The chain uses TRBV19 and TRBJ1-3; D call uncertain. Germline values: CDR1 LNHDA, CDR2 SQIVND (reference sequence). This CDR3 comprises 11 residues. The ends were cut back, 8 bases at V and 0 bases at J, with 2 bases in the middle. CDR3 loop: CASYSGNTIYF. Here the CDR3 DNA reads TGTGCCAGTTACTCTGGAAACACCATATATTTT.

This rearrangement joins TRBV28 to TRBJ2-3; 9 bases are a match to TRBD1. This CDR3 has 16 residues. CDR1 MDHEN and CDR2 SYDVKM come from the germline V gene. Trimming took 2 bases from V and 11 from J; bases not matched to a gene: 14. The chain's CDR3 is CASSLPRGQGDDGQYF. CDR3 sequence (DNA): TGTGCCAGCAGTTTACCAAGGGGACAGGGTGATGATGGGCAGTATTTT.

As regards this clone: The same CDR3 arises from other DNA sequences in this sample as well. The rearrangement links TRBV27 to TRBJ1-1, with D perhaps matching TRBD1 (5 bases). The length of the CDR3 is 13 residues. The germline V gene encodes CDR1 MNHEY and CDR2 SMNVEV (reference sequence). V gave up 4 bases and J gave up 2 bases, with 8 bases separating them. CDR3 nucleotide sequence: TGTGCCAGCAGTTCGACAGCTAACACTGAAGCTTTCTTT. Translating it yields CASSSTANTEAFF.

The V gene is TRBV15, the J gene TRBJ1-2, with TRBD1 as a possible D gene (6 bases). CDR1 is LNHNV and CDR2 is YYDKDF in the germline V gene (reference sequence). This CDR3 has 14 residues. The ends were cut back, 0 bases at V and 8 bases at J, with 13 bases in the middle. The CDR3 coding sequence is TGTGCCACCAGCAGAGATCTGCAGGGGCAGGGCTACACCTTC. This sequence encodes CATSRDLQGQGYTF.

This chain uses TRBV5-1 with TRBJ2-1; a weak D match, TRBD1 (6 bases). This CDR3 contains 16 residues. Deletions cut 4 bases from V and 10 bases from J, with 24 bases between. The germline CDR1 and CDR2 sequences are SGHRS and YFSETQ. The CDR3 protein is CASSQTGNSPGMEQFF. The CDR3 bases are TGCGCCAGCAGCCAAACAGGGAATTCGCCAGGGATGGAGCAGTTCTTC.

The V and J genes are TRBV19 and TRBJ2-5; 12 nucleotides line up with TRBD2. The germline V gene encodes CDR1 LNHDA and CDR2 SQIVND (reference sequence). Losses at the gene ends were 5 bases for V and 3 bases for J; bases not matched to a gene: 4. The CDR3 has 15 amino acids. The CDR3 region is CASSQLAGGKETQYF. CDR3 DNA: TGTGCCAGTAGTCAGCTAGCGGGGGGGAAAGAGACCCAGTACTTC. The full variable domain, rest sourced from reference TRBV19 and TRBJ2-5, is DGGITQSPKYLFRKEGQNVTLSCEQNLNHDAMYWYRQDPGQGLRLIYYSQIVNDFQKGDIAEGYSVSREKKESFPLTVTSAQKNPTAFYLCASSQLAGGKETQYFGPGTRLLVL.

The chain links TRBV27 to TRBJ1-6; TRBD1 aligns across 8 bases. Germline CDR1 is MNHEY and CDR2 is SMNVEV (reference sequence). V was clipped by 6 bases and J by 10 bases; unmatched bases: 5. This CDR3 spans 13 amino acids. Written as DNA, the CDR3 is TGTGCCAGCAGGACAGGGGTCCGGTCACCCCTCCACTTT. Residues: CASRTGVRSPLHF.

This rearrangement joins TRBV4-2 to TRBJ2-1; TRBD2 matches 9 bases. CDR3 length: 13 residues. Germline values: CDR1 LGHNA, CDR2 YNFKEQ. After removal of 1 base from V and 11 bases from J, the junction contained 3 bases not matched to a gene. Here the CDR3 reads CASSQAGTSQQFF. DNA of the CDR3: TGTGCCAGCAGCCAAGCCGGGACTAGCCAGCAGTTCTTC.

The V gene is TRBV5-1, the J gene TRBJ2-7; 9 bases fit TRBD1. There are 14 residues in the CDR3. Germline V CDR1 and CDR2: SGHRS, YFSETQ. V gave up 4 bases and J gave up 3 bases; unmatched junction bases: 5. The CDR3 spells CASSPQGASYEQYF. CDR3 nucleotides: TGCGCCAGCAGCCCACAGGGGGCAAGCTACGAGCAGTACTTC.

The chain combines TRBV5-4 with TRBJ1-1; 7 bases agree with TRBD1. The CDR3 is 14 residues long. Trimming took 7 bases from V and 3 from J; bases not matched to a gene: 9. Per the germline V gene, CDR1 is SGHNT and CDR2 is YYREEE (reference sequence). In nucleotides, the CDR3 is TGTGCCAGCGCCCTACAGGGGTATGACACTGAAGCTTTCTTT. Its translation: CASALQGYDTEAFF.

V and J are TRBV10-3 and TRBJ1-1; 9 positions match TRBD1. This CDR3 has 14 amino acids. Germline trimming cut 11 bases from V and 1 base from J; bases unmatched to any gene: 8. Germline V gene lookup returns CDR1 ENHRY and CDR2 SYGVKD. Here the CDR3 DNA reads TGTGCCGCAAAGGGGACAGGGCAGAACACTGAAGCTTTCTTT. Amino acid sequence: CAAKGTGQNTEAFF.